This TCR beta chain was profiled in a study of T cells in Graves' hyperthyroidism and ophthalmopathy (dated by TCRdb to the late 2010s). About the investigation overall: To identify TCR V-J signatures that set the groups apart, the researchers used a discovery cohort of more than 95 patients, made up of 40 to 45 with Graves' ophthalmopathy and around 58 with stable Graves' hyperthyroidism. For training and testing, the 80 to 100 patients in the discovery cohort were randomly divided in a 7:3 ratio. According to the paper, TCR Vbeta CDR3 sequencing was carried out on 135 peripheral blood samples, which came from 40 to 45 ophthalmopathy, 75 or so hyperthyroidism and some 17 progressor patients. In addition, the study compared T-cell repertoires in thyroid tissue and in blood from roughly six Graves' hyperthyroidism patients. Once sampling was done, hyperthyroidism patients were given methimazole at a starting dose of 30 mg daily, whereas ophthalmopathy patients were given high-dose intravenous methylprednisolone. An independent validation cohort of 18 to 20 hyperthyroidism patients and over 15 patients who later progressed to ophthalmopathy tested prospective prediction of ophthalmopathy.

A patient counted as having stable Graves' hyperthyroidism if no progression to ophthalmopathy occurred over 18 months of follow-up. Hyperthyroidism patients were aged 18 to 65 years and newly diagnosed, with disease duration of less than 2 months. Patients with uncontrolled infections, other autoimmune diseases, pregnancy or lactation were excluded. Diagnoses were established on the basis of clinical symptoms, serum thyroxine and TRAb, thyroid ultrasound, and orbital computed tomography. Total RNA was extracted with Trizol reagent, and quality was checked on an Agilent 2100 Bioanalyzer. This clonotype was recorded many times. The antigen this receptor binds is unknown. Base quality data are lacking; no much larger clone is found one base away. Trimming removed 9 bases from V and 4 bases from J, leaving 13 bases between the germline ends. CDR1 and CDR2, per the germline V gene, are MNHNS and SASEGT. The CDR3 contains 13 residues, cysteine and phenylalanine counted. The CDR3 DNA has 39 bases and is translated from base 1.

General study outcomes and caveats: In validation, the model predicted progression to ophthalmopathy with 55% to 71% sensitivity and approximately 72% specificity, a median of roughly seven months before onset. A model built on a 13 V-J signature distinguished ophthalmopathy from stable hyperthyroidism, reaching roughly 88% sensitivity and approximately 81% specificity in cross-validation and 80%/75% in testing. Sample size was not statistically predetermined, and investigators were not blinded to group allocation. Most expanded thyroid clonotypes (frequency above 0.001) were also detected in blood, suggesting blood repertoires may reflect thyroid immune responses.

The TCR beta CDR3 regions were amplified from RNA transcripts. The first round of RT-PCR for the TCR CDR3 was performed with the HTBI primer set and the Qiagen OneStep RT-PCR kit. Libraries were constructed in a second round of multiplex PCR, after which size selection and purification were performed. Paired-end sequencing of the libraries was performed with 100 bp reads on an Illumina HiSeq2000. The authors' pipeline ran thus. Raw data were processed with SOAPnuke, discarding reads with adapters, uncalled bases, mean Phred below 15, or no exact constant-primer or identifier match. High-quality paired reads were merged with COPE v1.2.5, and unique nucleotide sequences were defined as clonotypes. Clonotypes were aligned to IMGT TRBV, TRBD and TRBJ reference segments using MiTCR v1.1. Only V-J combinations with frequency above 0.0001, covering 99% to 99.2% of repertoires, were analysed. The TCS score was defined as the ratio of F50 (clonal expansion) to E x V (chaos), calculated using BLOSUM62-based TCRdist between CDR3 peptides within each V-J. Welch's t-statistics and random forest reduced just over 500 V-J features to under 15, which were used in a naive Bayes classifier (R e1071). Thyroid-blood repertoire similarity was quantified with the Morisita-Horn index. Through fastp at Q25 and MiXCR, TCRdb rebuilt clones from the public reads, retaining in-frame beta chains. Records with the same CDR3 protein are collapsed into one entry carrying the most frequent genes and DNA. It is TCRdb's table, rather than the study itself, that gives the V and J calls and clone size. A total of 450,000 to 700,000 distinct CDR3 sequences appear in this sample, about half of them only once. The ten largest clones take up about 8% of the sample.

This clonotype was sampled from a woman between 18 and 29 years old with Graves' hyperthyroidism. The chain links TRBV6-1 with TRBJ1-5, with a tentative D gene TRBD1 over 5 matching bases. Sequencing was done on a sample of peripheral blood or thyroid tissue (not recorded which). For the CDR3, the sequence is CASVGTGNQPQHF. The DNA is as follows: TGTGCCAGTGTTGGGACCGGTAATCAGCCCCAGCATTTT.